The 5 T cell receptor beta chains in this list originate from one sample, sequenced in a study of graft-versus-host responses after intestinal transplantation. Which antigens these TCRs recognize remains unknown. Some clones are missing from TCRdb's copy, which holds only in-frame ones; the method was immunoSEQ multiplex PCR. The table has about 88,000 clones, 92% seen once. This sample comprised unstimulated CD4+ T cells sorted from spleen or lymph node cells, obtained before intestinal transplant. These receptors originate from a human donor who received an intestinal transplant.

The chain uses TRBV2 and TRBJ1-2, with D perhaps matching TRBD1 (5 bases). Trimming took off 6 bases at V and 0 bases at J, with 14 bases between the two ends. CDR1 SNHLY and CDR2 FYNNEI come from the germline V gene. CDR3 length equals 15 residues. The CDR3 DNA sequence: TGTGCCAGCAGGGGGGAGGGGAGGCCTAACTATGGCTACACCTTC. It codes for CASRGEGRPNYGYTF.

The chain combines TRBV21-1 with TRBJ1-5; whether TRBD1, the table's D call, matches the DNA was not checked. TRBV21-1 is a listed pseudogene. This CDR3 spans 15 amino acids. CDR3 in amino acids: CASNTGQGGDQPQHF. For the CDR3, the DNA is TGTGCCAGCAACACAGGACAGGGGGGGGATCAGCCCCAGCATTTT.

V usage is TRBV12-1 and J usage is TRBJ2-3; the table assigns TRBD2, which was not confirmed against the DNA. TRBV12-1 corresponds to a pseudogene. The CDR3 is 16 amino acids. CDR3 coding DNA: TGTGCCAGCAGCGCCTCCGCAGCGGGCTACACAGATACGCAGTATTTT. Translating it yields CASSASAAGYTDTQYF.

V and J are TRBV5-1 and TRBJ1-4, with 8 bases that match TRBD1. V trimming: 4 bases; J trimming: 2 bases; junction bases outside the gene matches: 7. Germline V gene lookup returns CDR1 SGHRS and CDR2 YFSETQ. This CDR3 region has 16 residues. The CDR3 here is CASSGTGPGTNEKLFF. DNA of the CDR3: TGCGCCAGCAGCGGGACAGGCCCGGGGACTAATGAAAAACTGTTTTTT.

The genes are TRBV10-3 and TRBJ2-5; 10 bases line up with TRBD2. After removal of 6 bases from V and 3 bases from J, the junction contained 1 base not matched to a gene. The CDR3 is 13 residues long. Germline V gene data show CDR1 as ENHRY and CDR2 as SYGVKD. The CDR3 sequence is CAIRLAGKETQYF. The CDR3 DNA is TGTGCCATCAGACTAGCGGGGAAAGAGACCCAGTACTTC.